This is a list of T cell receptor beta chains from one sample in a study of beta chain features in type 1 diabetes. The assay was immunoSEQ multiplex PCR, and TCRdb's table has in-frame clones only and misses some. This sample has about 210,000 clones, with approximately 10% found just once. Source material: central memory CD4+ T cells from blood. The receptor source for this set is a man aged 18 to 30 in good health. CDR3s include the opening cysteine and the closing phenylalanine or tryptophan. Expanded clones are given a class, and other clones once, few, many or no size at all.

.	TRBV7-9	TRBJ2-5	CASSFGSGSPGETQYF
.	TRBV6-1	TRBJ2-3	CASSEAGQADTQYF
.	TRBV7-2	TRBJ2-5	CASSWNRGKETQYF
many	TRBV29-1	TRBJ2-4	CSVTARGIQYF
few	TRBV7-9	TRBJ2-7	CASSLVLADSYEQYF
.	TRBV7-9	TRBJ2-5	CASSLAGGRETQYF
few	TRBV5-8	TRBJ2-3	CASSFVQRLDTQYF
many	TRBV27	TRBJ2-4	CASSRTRQGSGKNIQYF
.	TRBV5-1	TRBJ1-2	CASSQGSGVYGYTF
few	TRBV7-9	TRBJ2-1	CASSYRDSRNEQFF
few	TRBV9	TRBJ2-7	CASSVEPGSSYEQYF
.	TRBV4-2	TRBJ2-2	CASSHSGRNTGELFF
.	TRBV28	TRBJ1-1	CASSSRQAPNTEAFF
.	TRBV6-5	TRBJ2-3	CAIMRENTDTQYF
few	TRBV4-2	TRBJ2-3	CASSQVIDASTDTQYF
.	TRBV7-9	TRBJ2-7	CASSRKAGSYEQYF
few	TRBV30	TRBJ2-7	CAWSVAYEQYF
.	TRBV11-2	TRBJ2-3	CASSLARSTDTQYF
.	TRBV6-6	TRBJ2-5	CASSTPGAGRETQYF
many	TRBV14	TRBJ2-7	CASSQDLPGSGSYEQYF
few	TRBV7-6	TRBJ2-5	CASSSLGVGETQYF
.	TRBV6-5	TRBJ2-1	CASQRGVHYNEQFF
few	TRBV30	TRBJ2-2	CAWKGNTGELFF
.	TRBV15	TRBJ2-3	CATSRDLAGGTDTQYF
many	TRBV7-2	TRBJ2-7	CASSRLAGGPREQYF
many	TRBV7-2	TRBJ2-5	CASSLDGGQTQYF
.	TRBV10-3	TRBJ1-2	CAISENPGTNGYTF
many	TRBV10-3	TRBJ1-2	CAISDLSFGYTF
few	TRBV5-1	TRBJ2-2	CASSRGETTGELFF
.	TRBV7-6	TRBJ2-7	CASSLVASPSYEQYF
few	TRBV28	TRBJ2-7	CASSLLASGNYEQYF
.	TRBV29-1	TRBJ2-7	CSVVGAYEQYF
few	TRBV6-6	TRBJ2-1	CASSYSKDEQFF
few	TRBV15	TRBJ2-1	CATSRDGSIGTSADNEQFF
.	TRBV29-1	TRBJ2-1	CSVVGADEQFF
.	TRBV28	TRBJ2-1	CASRGASSYNEQFF
.	TRBV18	TRBJ2-7	CASSPPGQGGQREQYF
.	TRBV6-1	TRBJ2-6	CASSSRTGANVLTF
.	TRBV4-1	TRBJ2-7	CASSQEGIGSHYF
.	TRBV7-8	TRBJ1-5	CASSNLWGQPQHF
few	TRBV7-9	TRBJ2-6	CASSRSGANVLTF
.	TRBV7-2	TRBJ2-1	CASSLQRASSYNEQFF
few	TRBV5-1	TRBJ2-7	CASRGLDSSYEQYF
many	TRBV5-6	TRBJ2-3	CASSRSGRSTDTQYF
many	TRBV5-1	TRBJ2-1	CASSDQGYEQFF
.	TRBV30	TRBJ2-1	CAWRQGNNEQFF
few	TRBV4-3	TRBJ1-1	CASGGRGTEAFF
.	TRBV2	TRBJ2-4	CATSDLVGSKNIQYF
.	TRBV7-2	TRBJ2-7	CASSPPGGGTHEQYF
.	TRBV7-9	TRBJ2-2	CASSPGPTGELFF
.	TRBV7-8	TRBJ2-1	CASSFDPGRRNEQFF
.	TRBV9	TRBJ2-2	CASSGDWGTGELFF